The clone carrying this T cell receptor (beta chain) occurred once. TCR beta CDR3 regions were amplified from RNA. In the first-round RT-PCR of the TCR CDR3, the HTBI primer set was used. TCRdb redid the calling of the multiplex PCR reads with MiXCR, one entry per CDR3 protein. The sample lists around 720,000 distinct CDR3 sequences, just over 35% seen once, with less than 40% in the top ten. Each patient was aged 18 to 65 and had newly diagnosed hyperthyroidism of under 2 months' duration. Exclusions: uncontrolled infection, other autoimmune disease, pregnancy, lactation. Clinical symptoms, serum thyroxine and TRAb, thyroid ultrasound and orbital computed tomography were used for the diagnoses. This entry belongs to a study of T cells in Graves' hyperthyroidism and ophthalmopathy. V gave up 3 bases and J gave up 4 bases, with 19 bases separating them. The CDR3 spans 17 residues. Germline CDR1 and CDR2: LNHDA and SQIVND (reference sequence).

The rearrangement joins TRBV19 to TRBJ1-5, with D maybe TRBD1 (6 bases). The sample consisted of blood. The clonotype comes from a woman aged 40 to 50 with Graves' hyperthyroidism. The CDR3 DNA follows: TGTGCCAGTAGTATTGGGCAGGGGAGTTTTATTAATCAGCCCCAGCATTTT. This gives the protein CASSIGQGSFINQPQHF.